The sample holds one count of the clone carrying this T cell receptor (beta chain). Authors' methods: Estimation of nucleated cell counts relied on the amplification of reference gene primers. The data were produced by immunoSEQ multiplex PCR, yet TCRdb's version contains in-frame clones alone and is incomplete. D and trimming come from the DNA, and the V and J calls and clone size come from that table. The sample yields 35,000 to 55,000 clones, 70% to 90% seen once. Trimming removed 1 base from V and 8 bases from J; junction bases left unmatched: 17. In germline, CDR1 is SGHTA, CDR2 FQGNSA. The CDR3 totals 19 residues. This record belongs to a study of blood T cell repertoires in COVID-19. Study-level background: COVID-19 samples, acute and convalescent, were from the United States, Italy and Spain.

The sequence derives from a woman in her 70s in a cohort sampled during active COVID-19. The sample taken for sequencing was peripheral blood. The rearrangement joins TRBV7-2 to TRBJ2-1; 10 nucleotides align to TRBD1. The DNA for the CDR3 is TGTGCCAGCAGCTTAGTCTCTGGTGGGACAGGGGACCTCCCCTATGAGCAGTTCTTC. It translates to CASSLVSGGTGDLPYEQFF.